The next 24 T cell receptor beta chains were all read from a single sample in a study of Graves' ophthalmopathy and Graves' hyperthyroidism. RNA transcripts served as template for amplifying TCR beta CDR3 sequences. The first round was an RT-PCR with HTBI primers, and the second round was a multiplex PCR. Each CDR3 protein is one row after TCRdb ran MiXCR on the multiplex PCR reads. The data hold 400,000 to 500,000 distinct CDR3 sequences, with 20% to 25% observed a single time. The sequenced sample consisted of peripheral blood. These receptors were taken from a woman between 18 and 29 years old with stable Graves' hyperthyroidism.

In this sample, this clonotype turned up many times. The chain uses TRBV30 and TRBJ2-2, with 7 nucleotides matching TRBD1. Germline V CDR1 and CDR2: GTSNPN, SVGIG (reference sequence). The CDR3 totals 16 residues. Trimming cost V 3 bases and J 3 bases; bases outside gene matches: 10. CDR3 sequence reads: CAWSVHRDSYTGELFF. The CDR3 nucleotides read TGTGCCTGGAGCGTTCACCGGGACAGTTACACCGGGGAGCTGTTTTTT.

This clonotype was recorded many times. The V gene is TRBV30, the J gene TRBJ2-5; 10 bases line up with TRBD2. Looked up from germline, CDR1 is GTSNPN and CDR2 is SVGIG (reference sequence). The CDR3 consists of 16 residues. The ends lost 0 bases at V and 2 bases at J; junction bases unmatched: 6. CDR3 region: CAWSVAWTSGQETQYF. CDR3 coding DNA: TGTGCCTGGAGTGTAGCCTGGACTAGCGGACAAGAGACCCAGTACTTC.

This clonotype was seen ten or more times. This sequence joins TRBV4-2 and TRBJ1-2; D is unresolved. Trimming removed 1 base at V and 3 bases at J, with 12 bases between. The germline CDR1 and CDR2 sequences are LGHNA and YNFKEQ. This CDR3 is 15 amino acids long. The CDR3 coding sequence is TGTGCCAGCAGCCAAGTTGCGGAGCGTGACTATGGCTACACCTTC. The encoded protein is CASSQVAERDYGYTF.

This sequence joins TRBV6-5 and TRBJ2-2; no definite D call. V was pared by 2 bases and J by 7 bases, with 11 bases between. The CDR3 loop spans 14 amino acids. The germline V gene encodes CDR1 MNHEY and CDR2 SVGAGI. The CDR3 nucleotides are TGTGCCAGCAGTTACATATCCTGGGGCGGGGAGCTGTTTTTT. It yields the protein CASSYISWGGELFF.

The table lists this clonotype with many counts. DNA of the CDR3: TGTGCCAGCAGACAGGGGCACGGAGGCTATGGCTACACCTTC. Protein product: CASRQGHGGYGYTF. The rearrangement uses TRBV27 and TRBJ1-2, with TRBD1 identical over 7 bases. J lost 4 bases, V lost 6 bases, and 8 bases had no gene match. CDR3 length: 14 amino acids. Germline values: CDR1 MNHEY, CDR2 SMNVEV (reference sequence).

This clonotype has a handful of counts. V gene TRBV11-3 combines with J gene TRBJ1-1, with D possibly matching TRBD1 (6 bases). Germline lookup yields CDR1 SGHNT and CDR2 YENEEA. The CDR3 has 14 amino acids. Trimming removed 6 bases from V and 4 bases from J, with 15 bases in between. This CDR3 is CASRDRQDGTEAFF. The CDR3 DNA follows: TGTGCCAGCAGAGACCGACAGGACGGCACTGAAGCTTTCTTT.

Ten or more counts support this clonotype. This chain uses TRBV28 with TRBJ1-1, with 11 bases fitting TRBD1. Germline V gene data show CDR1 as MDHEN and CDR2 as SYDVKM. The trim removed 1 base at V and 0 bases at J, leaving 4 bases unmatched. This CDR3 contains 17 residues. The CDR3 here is CASSLSWDRGMNTEAFF. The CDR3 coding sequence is TGTGCCAGCAGTTTATCCTGGGACAGGGGGATGAACACTGAAGCTTTCTTT.

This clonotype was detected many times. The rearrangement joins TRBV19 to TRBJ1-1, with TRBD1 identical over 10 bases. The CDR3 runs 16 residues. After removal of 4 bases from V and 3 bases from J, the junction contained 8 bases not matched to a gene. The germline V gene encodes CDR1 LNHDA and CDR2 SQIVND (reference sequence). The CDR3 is CASSTFRDRGYTEAFF. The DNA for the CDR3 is TGTGCCAGTAGTACGTTCCGGGACAGGGGTTACACTGAAGCTTTCTTT. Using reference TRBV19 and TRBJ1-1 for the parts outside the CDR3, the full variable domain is DGGITQSPKYLFRKEGQNVTLSCEQNLNHDAMYWYRQDPGQGLRLIYYSQIVNDFQKGDIAEGYSVSREKKESFPLTVTSAQKNPTAFYLCASSTFRDRGYTEAFFGQGTRLTVV.

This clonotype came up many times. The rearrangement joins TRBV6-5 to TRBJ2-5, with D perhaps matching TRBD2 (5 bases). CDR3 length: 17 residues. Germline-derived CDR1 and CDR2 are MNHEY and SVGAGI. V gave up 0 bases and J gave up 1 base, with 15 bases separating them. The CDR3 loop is CASSYSWGTGGQETQYF. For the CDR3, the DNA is TGTGCCAGCAGTTACTCCTGGGGTACCGGAGGCCAAGAGACCCAGTACTTC.

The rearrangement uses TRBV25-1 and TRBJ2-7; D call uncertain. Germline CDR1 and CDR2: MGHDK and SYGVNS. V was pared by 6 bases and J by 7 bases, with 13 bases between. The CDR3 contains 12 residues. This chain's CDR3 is CASRRSGGEQYF. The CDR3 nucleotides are TGTGCCAGCAGGAGGAGTGGTGGGGAGCAGTACTTC.

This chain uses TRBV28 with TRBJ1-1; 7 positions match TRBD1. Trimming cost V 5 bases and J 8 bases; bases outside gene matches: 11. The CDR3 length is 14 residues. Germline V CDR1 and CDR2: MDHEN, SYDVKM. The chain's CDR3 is CASSLYDRDREAFF. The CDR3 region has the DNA TGTGCCAGCAGTCTATACGACAGGGACCGGGAAGCTTTCTTT.

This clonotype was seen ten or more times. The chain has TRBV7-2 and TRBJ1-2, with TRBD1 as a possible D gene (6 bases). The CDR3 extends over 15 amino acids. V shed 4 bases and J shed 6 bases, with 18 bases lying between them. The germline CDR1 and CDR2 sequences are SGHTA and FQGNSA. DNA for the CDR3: TGTGCCAGCAGCTCAACGACAGCCTCAGGGGATGGCTACACCTTC. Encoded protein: CASSSTTASGDGYTF.

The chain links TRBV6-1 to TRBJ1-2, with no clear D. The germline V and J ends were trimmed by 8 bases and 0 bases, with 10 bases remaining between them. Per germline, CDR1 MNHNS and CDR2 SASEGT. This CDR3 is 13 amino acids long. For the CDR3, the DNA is TGTGCCAGCGGACCGACGGCTAACTATGGCTACACCTTC. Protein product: CASGPTANYGYTF.

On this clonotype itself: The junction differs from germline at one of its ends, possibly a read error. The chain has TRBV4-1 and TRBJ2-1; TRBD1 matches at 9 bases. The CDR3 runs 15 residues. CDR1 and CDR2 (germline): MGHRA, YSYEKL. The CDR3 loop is CASSLGQGAYNEKFF. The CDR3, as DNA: TGCGCCAGCAGCCTGGGACAGGGAGCCTACAATGAGAAGTTCTTC.

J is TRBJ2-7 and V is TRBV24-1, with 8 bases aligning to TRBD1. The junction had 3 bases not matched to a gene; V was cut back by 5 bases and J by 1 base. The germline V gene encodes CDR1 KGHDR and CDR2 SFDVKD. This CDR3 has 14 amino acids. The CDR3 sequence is CATSGRTGSYEQYF. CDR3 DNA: TGTGCCACCAGTGGTCGGACAGGGTCCTACGAGCAGTACTTC.

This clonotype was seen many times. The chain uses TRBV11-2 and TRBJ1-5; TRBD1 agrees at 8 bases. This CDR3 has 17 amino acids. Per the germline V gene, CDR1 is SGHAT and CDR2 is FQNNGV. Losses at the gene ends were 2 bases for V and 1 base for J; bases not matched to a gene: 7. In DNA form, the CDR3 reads TGTGCCAGCAGCTTACACCCTTGGACAGGGAGCAATCAGCCCCAGCATTTT. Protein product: CASSLHPWTGSNQPQHF.

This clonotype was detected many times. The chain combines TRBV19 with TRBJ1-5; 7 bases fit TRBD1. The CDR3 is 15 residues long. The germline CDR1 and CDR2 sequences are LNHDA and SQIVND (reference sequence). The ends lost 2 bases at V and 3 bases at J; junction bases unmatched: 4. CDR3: CASSIRTGANQPQHF. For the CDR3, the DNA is TGTGCCAGTAGTATAAGGACAGGAGCCAATCAGCCCCAGCATTTT.

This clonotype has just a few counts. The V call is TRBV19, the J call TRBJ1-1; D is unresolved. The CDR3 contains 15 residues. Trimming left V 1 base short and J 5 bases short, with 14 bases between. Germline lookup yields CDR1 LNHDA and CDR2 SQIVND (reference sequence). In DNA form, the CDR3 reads TGTGCCAGTAGTATAGTATACAGAGGCGGGACTGAAGCTTTCTTT. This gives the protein CASSIVYRGGTEAFF.

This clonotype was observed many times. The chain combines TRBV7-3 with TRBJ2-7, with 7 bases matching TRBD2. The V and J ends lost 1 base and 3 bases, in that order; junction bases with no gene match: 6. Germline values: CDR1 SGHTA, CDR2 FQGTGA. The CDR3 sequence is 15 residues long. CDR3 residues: CASSLRKGRDYEQYF. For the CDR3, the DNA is TGTGCCAGCAGCTTAAGGAAAGGGAGGGACTACGAGCAGTACTTC.

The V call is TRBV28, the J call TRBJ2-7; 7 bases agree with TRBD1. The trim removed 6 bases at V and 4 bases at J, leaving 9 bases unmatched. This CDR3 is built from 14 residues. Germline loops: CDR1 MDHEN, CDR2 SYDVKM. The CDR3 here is CASRITGALYEQYF. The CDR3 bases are TGTGCCAGCAGGATCACAGGGGCCCTATACGAGCAGTACTTC.

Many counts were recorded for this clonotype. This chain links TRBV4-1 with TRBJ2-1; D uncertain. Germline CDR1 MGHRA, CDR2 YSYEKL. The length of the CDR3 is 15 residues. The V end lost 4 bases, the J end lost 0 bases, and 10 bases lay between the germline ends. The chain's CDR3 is CASSRRASSYNEQFF. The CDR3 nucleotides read TGCGCCAGCAGCCGAAGGGCGAGCTCCTACAATGAGCAGTTCTTC.

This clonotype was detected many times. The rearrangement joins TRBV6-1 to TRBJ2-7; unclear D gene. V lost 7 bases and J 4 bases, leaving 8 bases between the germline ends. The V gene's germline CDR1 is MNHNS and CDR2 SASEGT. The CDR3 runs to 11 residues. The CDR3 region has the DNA TGTGCCAGCACCGGAGAATACGAGCAGTACTTC. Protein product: CASTGEYEQYF.

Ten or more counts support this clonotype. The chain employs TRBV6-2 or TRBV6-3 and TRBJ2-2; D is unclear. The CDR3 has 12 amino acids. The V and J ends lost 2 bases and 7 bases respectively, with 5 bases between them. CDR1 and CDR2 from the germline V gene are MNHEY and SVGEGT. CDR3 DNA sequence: TGTGCCAGCAGTTACGGAATCGGGGAGCTGTTTTTT. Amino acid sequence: CASSYGIGELFF.

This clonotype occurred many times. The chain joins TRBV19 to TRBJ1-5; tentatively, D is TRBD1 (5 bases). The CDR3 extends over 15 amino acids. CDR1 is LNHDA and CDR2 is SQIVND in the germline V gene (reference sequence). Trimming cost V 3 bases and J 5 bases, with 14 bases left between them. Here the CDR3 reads CASSIGRGADQPQHF. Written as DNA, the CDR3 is TGTGCCAGTAGTATCGGGAGGGGTGCGGATCAGCCCCAGCATTTT.